This TCR beta chain was found in a study of CD8 T cells in Susac syndrome. Looking at the study overall: Intravenous immunoglobulin alone or corticosteroids were being given to patients with Susac syndrome at blood draw, unless they were therapy-naive.

The V gene's germline CDR1 is LGHDT and CDR2 YNNKEL (reference sequence). Trimming took 2 bases from V and 13 from J, leaving 12 bases between them. The CDR3 has 11 amino acids. Sequencing of TCR beta was undertaken in CD8+ and CD4+ T cells derived from blood. Reverse transcription of about 0.5 to 1 ug RNA used random hexamers. Each CDR3 protein gets one entry after TCRdb re-called the immunoSEQ multiplex PCR reads with MiXCR. The table records 120,000 to 150,000 distinct CDR3 sequences, approximately 95% of them present only once. The sequenced sample consisted of CD4+ T cells from PBMCs. The rearrangement uses TRBV3-1 and TRBJ2-7, with D tentatively TRBD2 (6 bases). The TCR sequence derives from a human donor with Susac syndrome. CDR3 DNA sequence: TGTGCCAGCAGCCAACCCGGGACTGTCTACTTC. Protein: CASSQPGTVYF.